The present T cell receptor (beta chain) was sequenced within a study of Ad26.COV2.S vaccination and SARS-CoV-2 variants. Study background: Enrolled in COV1001, the donor was in the Ad26.COV2.S trial arm, which received the vaccine.

Overall study findings and caveats: Total responses of T cells may have been underestimated by the analyses of TCR breadth and depth. Vaccine and placebo groups showed comparable non-spike TCR breadth.

The table came from immunoSEQ multiplex PCR; TCRdb's copy has only in-frame clones and leaves some out. The top ten clones hold approximately 3.6% of a sample with hundreds of thousands of clones, around nine tenths of them seen once. Concerning this clone: Its target is unknown.

Regarding treatment: 19 received Ad26.COV2.S at low or high dose, single or two shots; several received placebo; per-sample allocation not given. Specimens were obtained on day 63 following the first vaccine or placebo injection. At a Boston site, the person donating was an adult of 18-55 years. CDR1 is MNHEY and CDR2 is SVGEGT in the germline V gene. V lost 4 bases to trimming and J lost 5 bases; unmatched junction nucleotides: 5. This CDR3 is 15 amino acids long. This TCR was recovered from a person between 18 and 65 years old who received the Ad26.COV2.S COVID-19 vaccine or a placebo. The chain joins TRBV6-2 or TRBV6-3 to TRBJ2-2; 9 bases agree with TRBD1. This material consisted of peripheral blood, taken in a trial of Ad26.COV2.S vaccine versus placebo. CDR3 DNA sequence: TGTGCCAGCAGTTTAACAGGGGGCAGGACCGGGGAGCTGTTTTTT. This gives the protein CASSLTGGRTGELFF.